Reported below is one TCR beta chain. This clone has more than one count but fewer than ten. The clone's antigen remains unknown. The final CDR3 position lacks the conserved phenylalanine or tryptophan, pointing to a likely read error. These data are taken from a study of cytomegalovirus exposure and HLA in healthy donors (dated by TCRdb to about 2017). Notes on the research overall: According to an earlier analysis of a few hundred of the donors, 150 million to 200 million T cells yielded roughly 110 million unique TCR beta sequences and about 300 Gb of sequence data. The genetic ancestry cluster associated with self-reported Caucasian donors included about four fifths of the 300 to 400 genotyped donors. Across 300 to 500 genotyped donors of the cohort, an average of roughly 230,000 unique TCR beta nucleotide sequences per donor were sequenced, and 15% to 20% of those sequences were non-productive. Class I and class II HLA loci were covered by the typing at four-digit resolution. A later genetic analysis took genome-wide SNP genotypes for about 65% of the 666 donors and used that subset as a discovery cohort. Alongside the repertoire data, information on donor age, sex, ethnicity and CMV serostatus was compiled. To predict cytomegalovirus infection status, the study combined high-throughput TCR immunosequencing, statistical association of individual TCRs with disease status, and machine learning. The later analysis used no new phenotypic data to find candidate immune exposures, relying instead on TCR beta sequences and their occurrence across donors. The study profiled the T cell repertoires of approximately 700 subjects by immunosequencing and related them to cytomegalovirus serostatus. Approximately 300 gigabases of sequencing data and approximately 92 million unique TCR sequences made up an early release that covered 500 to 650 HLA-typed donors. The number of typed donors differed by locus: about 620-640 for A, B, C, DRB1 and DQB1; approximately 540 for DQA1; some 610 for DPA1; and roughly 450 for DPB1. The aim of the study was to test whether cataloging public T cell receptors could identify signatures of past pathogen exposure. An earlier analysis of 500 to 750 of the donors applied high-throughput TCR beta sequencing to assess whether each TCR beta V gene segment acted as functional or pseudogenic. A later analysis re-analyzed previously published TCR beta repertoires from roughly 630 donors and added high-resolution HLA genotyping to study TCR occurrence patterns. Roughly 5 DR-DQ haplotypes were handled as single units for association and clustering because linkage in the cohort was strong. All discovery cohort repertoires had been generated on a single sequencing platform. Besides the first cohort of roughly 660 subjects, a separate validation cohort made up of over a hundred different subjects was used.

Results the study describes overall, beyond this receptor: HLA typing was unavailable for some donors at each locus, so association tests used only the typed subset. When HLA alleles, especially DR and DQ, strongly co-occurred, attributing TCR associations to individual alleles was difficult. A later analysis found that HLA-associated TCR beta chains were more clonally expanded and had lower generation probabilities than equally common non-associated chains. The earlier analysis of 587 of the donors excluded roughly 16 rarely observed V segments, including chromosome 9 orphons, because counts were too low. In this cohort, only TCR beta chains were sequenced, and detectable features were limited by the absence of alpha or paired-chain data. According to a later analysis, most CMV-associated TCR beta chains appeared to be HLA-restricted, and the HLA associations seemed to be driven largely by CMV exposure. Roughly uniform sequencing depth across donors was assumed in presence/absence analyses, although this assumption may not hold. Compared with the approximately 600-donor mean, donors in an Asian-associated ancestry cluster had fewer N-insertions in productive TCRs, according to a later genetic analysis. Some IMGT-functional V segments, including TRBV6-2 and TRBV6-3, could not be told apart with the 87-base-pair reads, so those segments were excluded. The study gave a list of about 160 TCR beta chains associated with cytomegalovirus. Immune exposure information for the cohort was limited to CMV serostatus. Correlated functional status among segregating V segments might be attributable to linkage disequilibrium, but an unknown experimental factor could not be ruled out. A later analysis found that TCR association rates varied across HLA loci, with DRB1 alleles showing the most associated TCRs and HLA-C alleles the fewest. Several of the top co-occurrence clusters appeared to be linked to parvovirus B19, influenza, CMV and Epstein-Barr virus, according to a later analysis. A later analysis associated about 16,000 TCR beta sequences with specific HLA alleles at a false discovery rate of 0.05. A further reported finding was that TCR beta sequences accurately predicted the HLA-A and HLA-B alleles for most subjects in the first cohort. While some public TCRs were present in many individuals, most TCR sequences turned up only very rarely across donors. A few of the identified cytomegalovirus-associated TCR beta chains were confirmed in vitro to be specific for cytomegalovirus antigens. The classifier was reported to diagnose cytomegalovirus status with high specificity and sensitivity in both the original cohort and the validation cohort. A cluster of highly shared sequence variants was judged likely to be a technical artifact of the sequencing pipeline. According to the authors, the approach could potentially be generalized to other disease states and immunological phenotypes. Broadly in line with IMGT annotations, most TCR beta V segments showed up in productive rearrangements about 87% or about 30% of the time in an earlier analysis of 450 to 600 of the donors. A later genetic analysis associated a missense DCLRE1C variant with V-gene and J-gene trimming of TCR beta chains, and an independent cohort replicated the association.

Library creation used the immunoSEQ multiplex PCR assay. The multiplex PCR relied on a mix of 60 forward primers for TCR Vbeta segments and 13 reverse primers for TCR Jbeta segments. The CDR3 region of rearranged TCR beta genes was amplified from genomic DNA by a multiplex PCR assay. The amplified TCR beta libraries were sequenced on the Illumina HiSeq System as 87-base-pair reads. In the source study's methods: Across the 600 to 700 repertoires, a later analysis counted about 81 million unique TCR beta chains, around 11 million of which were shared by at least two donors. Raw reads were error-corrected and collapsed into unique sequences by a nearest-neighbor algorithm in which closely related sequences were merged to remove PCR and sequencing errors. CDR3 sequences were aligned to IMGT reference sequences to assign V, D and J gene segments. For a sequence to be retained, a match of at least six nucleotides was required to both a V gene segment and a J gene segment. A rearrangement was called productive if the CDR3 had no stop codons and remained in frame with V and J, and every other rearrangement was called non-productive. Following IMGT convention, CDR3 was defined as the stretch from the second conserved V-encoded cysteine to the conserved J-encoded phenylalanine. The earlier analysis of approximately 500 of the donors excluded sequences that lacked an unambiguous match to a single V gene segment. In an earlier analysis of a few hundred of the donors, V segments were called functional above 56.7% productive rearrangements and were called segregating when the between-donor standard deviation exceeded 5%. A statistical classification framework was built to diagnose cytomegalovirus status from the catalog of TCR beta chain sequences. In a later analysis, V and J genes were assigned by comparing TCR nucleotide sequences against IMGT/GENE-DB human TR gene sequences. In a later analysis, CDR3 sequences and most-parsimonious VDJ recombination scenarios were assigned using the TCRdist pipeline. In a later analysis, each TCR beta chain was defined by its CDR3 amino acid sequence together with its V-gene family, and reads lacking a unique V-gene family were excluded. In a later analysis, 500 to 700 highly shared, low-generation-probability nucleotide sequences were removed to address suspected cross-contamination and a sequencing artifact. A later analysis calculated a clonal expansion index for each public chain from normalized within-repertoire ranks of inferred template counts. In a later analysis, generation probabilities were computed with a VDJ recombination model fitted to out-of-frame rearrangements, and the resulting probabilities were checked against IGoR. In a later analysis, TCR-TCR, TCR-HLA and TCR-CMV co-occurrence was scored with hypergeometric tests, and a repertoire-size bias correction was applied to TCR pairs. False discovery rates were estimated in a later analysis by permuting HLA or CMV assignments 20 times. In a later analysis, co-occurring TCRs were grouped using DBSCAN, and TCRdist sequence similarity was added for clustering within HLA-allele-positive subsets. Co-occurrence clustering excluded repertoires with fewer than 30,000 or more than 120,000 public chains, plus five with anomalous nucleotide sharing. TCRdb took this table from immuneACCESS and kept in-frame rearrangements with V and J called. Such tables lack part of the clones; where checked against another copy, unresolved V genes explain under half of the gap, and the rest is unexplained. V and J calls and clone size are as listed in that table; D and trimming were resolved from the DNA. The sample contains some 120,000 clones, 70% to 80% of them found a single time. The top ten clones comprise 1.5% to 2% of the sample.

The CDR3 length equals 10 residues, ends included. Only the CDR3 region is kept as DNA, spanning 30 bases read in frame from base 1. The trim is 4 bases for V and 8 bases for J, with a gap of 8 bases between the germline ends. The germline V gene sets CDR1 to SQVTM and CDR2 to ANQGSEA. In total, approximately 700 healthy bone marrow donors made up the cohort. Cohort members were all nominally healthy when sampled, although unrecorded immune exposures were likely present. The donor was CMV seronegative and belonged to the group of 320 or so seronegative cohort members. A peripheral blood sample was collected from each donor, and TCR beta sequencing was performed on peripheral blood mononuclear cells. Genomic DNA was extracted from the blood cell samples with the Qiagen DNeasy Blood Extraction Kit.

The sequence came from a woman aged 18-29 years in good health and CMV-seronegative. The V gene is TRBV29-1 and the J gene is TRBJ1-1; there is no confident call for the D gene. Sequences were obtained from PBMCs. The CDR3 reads CSVGMVEAFV. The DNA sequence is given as TGCAGCGTTGGAATGGTCGAAGCTTTCGTT.